These T cell receptor beta chains were read from a single sample in a study of blood T cell repertoires in COVID-19. Sequencing was performed with immunoSEQ multiplex PCR; in TCRdb, only in-frame clones are kept and a portion is missing. The data show around 250,000 clones, roughly 84% seen once. Sequenced sample: peripheral blood. The receptors shown here come from a woman aged 40 to 49 who had recovered from COVID-19. CDR3s include the opening cysteine and the closing phenylalanine or tryptophan. A D gene is named only where the DNA matches it firmly. Clone size appears in some rows only: once, few, many, or a class for an expanded clone.

V gene	CDR3 length	clone size	J gene	D gene	CDR3 protein	CDR3 DNA
TRBV2	16	.	TRBJ2-3	TRBD2	CASKLSSGGAADTQYF	TGTGCCAGCAAACTTTCTAGCGGGGGGGCCGCAGATACGCAGTATTTT
TRBV29-1	12	few	TRBJ1-1	.	CSAKQGYTEAFF	TGCAGCGCCAAACAGGGTTACACTGAAGCTTTCTTT
TRBV19	14	.	TRBJ2-1	TRBD2	CASSRLAGEHEQFF	TGTGCCAGTAGTCGACTAGCGGGGGAACATGAGCAGTTCTTC
TRBV18	17	.	TRBJ2-6	.	CASSPSQGLSGANVLTF	TGTGCCAGCTCACCATCTCAGGGCCTCTCTGGGGCCAACGTCCTGACTTTC
TRBV18	17	once	TRBJ1-3	TRBD1	CASSPPGTGGHGNTIYF	TGTGCCAGCTCACCACCCGGGACAGGGGGCCATGGAAACACCATATATTTT
TRBV6-5	13	.	TRBJ1-2	.	CASSATGFYGYTF	TGTGCCAGCAGCGCTACAGGTTTCTATGGCTACACCTTC
TRBV19	16	few	TRBJ2-7	TRBD1	CASSSPSGQGKYEQYF	TGTGCCAGTAGTTCACCCTCCGGACAGGGGAAGTACGAGCAGTACTTC
TRBV28	14	.	TRBJ1-1	.	CASSFLTLRTEAFF	TGTGCCAGCAGCTTCCTTACTCTGAGGACTGAAGCTTTCTTT
TRBV19	18	.	TRBJ1-6	TRBD1	CASTPRDRGSGGNSPLHF	TGTGCCAGCACTCCACGGGACAGGGGGTCCGGGGGTAATTCACCCCTCCACTTT
TRBV18	15	.	TRBJ1-4	TRBD1	CASSPPGDRGEKLFF	TGTGCCAGCTCACCACCGGGGGACAGGGGTGAAAAACTGTTTTTT
TRBV11-2	11	.	TRBJ2-7	.	CASSPRGEQYF	TGTGCCAGCAGCCCCCGGGGTGAGCAGTACTTC
TRBV11-2	14	.	TRBJ2-1	TRBD2	CASSLAGGYNEQFF	TGTGCCAGCAGCTTAGCGGGGGGCTACAATGAGCAGTTCTTC
TRBV19	14	many	TRBJ2-2	TRBD1	CASRWDRATGELFF	TGTGCCAGCAGGTGGGACAGGGCAACCGGGGAGCTGTTTTTT
TRBV7-9	15	once	TRBJ2-7	TRBD1	CASSGTDRGQYEQYF	TGTGCCAGCAGCGGAACCGACAGGGGGCAGTACGAGCAGTACTTC
TRBV6-5	14	.	TRBJ1-2	TRBD1	CASSTRQGNYGYTF	TGTGCCAGCAGTACCCGACAGGGTAACTATGGCTACACCTTC
TRBV5-4	15	few	TRBJ1-6	TRBD1	CASSQLGQGNSPLHF	TGTGCCAGCAGCCAACTAGGACAGGGGAATTCACCCCTCCACTTT
TRBV2	16	.	TRBJ1-4	.	CASSLQPGRTNEKLFF	TGTGCCAGCAGCCTTCAACCCGGGAGGACTAATGAAAAACTGTTTTTT
TRBV5-4	16	.	TRBJ2-1	.	CASSLGGSGSYNEQFF	TGTGCCAGCAGCTTGGGGGGTAGCGGCTCCTACAATGAGCAGTTCTTC
TRBV4-2	15	.	TRBJ2-7	.	CASSQEWQGSYEQYF	TGTGCCAGCAGCCAAGAGTGGCAGGGCTCCTACGAGCAGTACTTC
TRBV21-1	15	.	TRBJ2-7	.	CASSDPGQGQFEQYF	TGTGCCAGCAGTGATCCGGGACAGGGTCAATTCGAGCAGTACTTC
TRBV7-2	16	once	TRBJ1-2	.	CASSLRSEDRLPGYTF	TGTGCCAGCAGCTTAAGATCCGAGGACAGACTCCCTGGCTACACCTTC
TRBV18	15	.	TRBJ2-1	.	CASSPLQGAYNEQFF	TGTGCCAGCTCACCCTTACAGGGAGCCTACAATGAGCAGTTCTTC
TRBV4-1	14	.	TRBJ2-1	TRBD2	CASSQGAGGNEQFF	TGCGCCAGCAGCCAGGGCGCGGGGGGTAATGAGCAGTTCTTC
TRBV5-1	14	.	TRBJ1-6	.	CASSPVGGNSPLHF	TGCGCCAGCAGCCCCGTGGGGGGGAATTCACCCCTCCACTTT
TRBV5-1	12	.	TRBJ2-7	.	CASSDSMYEQYF	TGCGCCAGCAGCGACTCGATGTACGAGCAGTACTTC
TRBV6-5	13	.	TRBJ2-7	TRBD1	CASRENRGYEQYF	TGTGCCAGCAGAGAGAACAGGGGGTACGAGCAGTACTTC
TRBV7-9	16	.	TRBJ1-2	TRBD1	CASIRIPGQFNYGYTF	TGTGCCAGCATCCGCATTCCGGGACAGTTTAACTATGGCTACACCTTC
TRBV11-3	16	.	TRBJ2-7	TRBD1	CASRNRGDRGFHEQYF	TGTGCCAGCAGAAACCGGGGGGACAGGGGTTTCCACGAGCAGTACTTC